The entry that follows covers one T cell receptor (beta chain) sequence. As yet, its antigen is unknown. The source of the sample is a study of shared clonotypes between healthy human individuals. Study results and caveats: Clonotypes that were shared across a handful of donors made up about 5.1% of naive CD4 clonotypes. Some clonotypes were shared by all four sorted-subset donors, while others were not shared. The non-shared ones had lower generation probabilities than the shared ones.

At the deep level, the assay was run. The input for sorted-subset replicate PCRs was 150 to 200 ng DNA, tens of thousands of T cell genomes. The protocol was immunoSEQ multiplex PCR, while the TCRdb copy is restricted to in-frame clones and leaves out a portion. The data show over 1.5 million clones, roughly 98% seen once. The CDR3 covers 16 residues. V was clipped by 1 base and J by 7 bases; unmatched bases: 11. Germline V gives CDR1 SGHTA, CDR2 FQGNSA. The source material was naive CD4+ T cells sorted from blood. Subset of the sample: CD45RA+ positively selected. The source is a man aged 25 to 40 in good health. The rearrangement uses TRBV7-2 and TRBJ2-7; 9 positions match TRBD2. The CDR3 region is CASSLVGGRASGEQYF. CDR3 coding DNA: TGTGCCAGCAGCTTAGTGGGCGGGAGGGCGTCGGGGGAGCAGTACTTC. Full variable domain (outside the CDR3, taken from reference TRBV7-2 and TRBJ2-7): GAGVSQSPSNKVTEKGKDVELRCDPISGHTALYWYRQSLGQGLEFLIYFQGNSAPDKSGLPSDRFSAERTGGSVSTLTIQRTQQEDSAVYLCASSLVGGRASGEQYFGPGTRLTVT.